This T cell receptor (beta chain) was profiled in a study of T cell responses to AZD1222 COVID-19 vaccine. Germline-derived CDR1 and CDR2 are SGHAT and FQDESV (reference sequence). This CDR3 is 15 amino acids long. Trimming removed 5 bases from V and 1 base from J; junction bases left unmatched: 8. Clones were read by immunoSEQ multiplex PCR, and TCRdb kept only the in-frame ones, dropping some. The table records some 120,000 clones, roughly 86% of them present only once. The count of this clone is one. This rearrangement joins TRBV11-1 to TRBJ2-7; 7 bases are shared with TRBD1. The receptor was isolated from an adult in good health. The source was peripheral blood, collected on day 0 of AZD1222 vaccination. The CDR3 region is CASSTTGEWSYEQYF. The CDR3 DNA reads as TGTGCCAGCAGCACCACAGGGGAATGGTCCTACGAGCAGTACTTC.